Detailed here is one TCR beta chain. The sample originates from a study of blood T cell repertoires in COVID-19. On the study more broadly: Researchers got acute and convalescent COVID-19 samples from the United States, Italy and Spain. Nucleic acid was either cDNA or gDNA, and it came from T cells, B-cell-depleted T cells, or PBMCs.

In the original processing: It was from reference gene primer amplification that nucleated cell counts were estimated. The table came from immunoSEQ multiplex PCR; TCRdb's copy has only in-frame clones and leaves some out. The DNA gave D and trimming, while V, J and clone size come from that table. The sample contains under 200,000 clones, more than 60% of which appear only once. Germline V gene lookup returns CDR1 SGHTA and CDR2 FQGNSA. With 5 bases clipped from V and 8 bases from J, the junction kept 7 bases outside the gene matches. CDR3 length equals 13 residues. V usage is TRBV7-2 and J usage is TRBJ2-5; 8 bases are shared with TRBD2. This clonotype originated in an older man with acute or convalescent COVID-19. Sequenced material: peripheral blood. The CDR3 is CASSAGGAKTQYF. CDR3 DNA sequence: TGTGCCAGCAGCGCCGGGGGGGCCAAAACCCAGTACTTC.